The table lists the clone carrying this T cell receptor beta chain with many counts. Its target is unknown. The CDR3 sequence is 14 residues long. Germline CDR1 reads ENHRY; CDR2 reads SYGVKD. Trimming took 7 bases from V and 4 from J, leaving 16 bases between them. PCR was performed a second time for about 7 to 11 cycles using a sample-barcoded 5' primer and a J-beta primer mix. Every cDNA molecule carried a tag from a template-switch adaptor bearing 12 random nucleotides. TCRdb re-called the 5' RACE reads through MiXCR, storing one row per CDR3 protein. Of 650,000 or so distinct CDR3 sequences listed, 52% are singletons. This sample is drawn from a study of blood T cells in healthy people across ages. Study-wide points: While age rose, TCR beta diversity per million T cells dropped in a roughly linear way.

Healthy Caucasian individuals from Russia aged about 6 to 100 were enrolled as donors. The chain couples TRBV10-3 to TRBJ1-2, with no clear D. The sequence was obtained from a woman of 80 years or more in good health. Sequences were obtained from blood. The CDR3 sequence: CAITSTSSGYGYTF. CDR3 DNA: TGTGCCATCACCTCGACCTCTTCCGGCTATGGCTACACCTTC.